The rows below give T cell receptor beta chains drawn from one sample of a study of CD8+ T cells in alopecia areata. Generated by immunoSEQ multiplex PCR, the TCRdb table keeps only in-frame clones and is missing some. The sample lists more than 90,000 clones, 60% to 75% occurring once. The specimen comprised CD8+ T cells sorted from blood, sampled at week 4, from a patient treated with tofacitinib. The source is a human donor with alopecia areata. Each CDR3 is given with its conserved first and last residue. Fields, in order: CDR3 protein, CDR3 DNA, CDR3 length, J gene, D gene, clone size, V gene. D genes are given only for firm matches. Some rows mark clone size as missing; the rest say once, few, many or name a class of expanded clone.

cdr3_aa: CASSESVTGDNEQFF
cdr3_nt: TGTGCCAGCAGTGAATCTGTGACAGGGGACAATGAGCAGTTCTTC
cdr3_length: 15
j_call: TRBJ2-1
d_call: TRBD1
clone_size: -
v_call: TRBV25-1

cdr3_aa: CASSPRQSSSYNEQFF
cdr3_nt: TGTGCCAGCAGCCCGAGACAGAGTAGCTCCTACAATGAGCAGTTCTTC
cdr3_length: 16
j_call: TRBJ2-1
d_call: -
clone_size: -
v_call: TRBV11-3

cdr3_aa: CAWSVRQGRHWGYGYTF
cdr3_nt: TGTGCCTGGAGTGTTCGACAGGGAAGGCACTGGGGCTATGGCTACACCTTC
cdr3_length: 17
j_call: TRBJ1-2
d_call: TRBD1
clone_size: -
v_call: TRBV30

cdr3_aa: CSAPAGYEQYF
cdr3_nt: TGCAGTGCCCCCGCGGGGTACGAGCAGTACTTC
cdr3_length: 11
j_call: TRBJ2-7
d_call: -
clone_size: -
v_call: TRBV20-1

cdr3_aa: CASSLALGNTGELFF
cdr3_nt: TGTGCCAGCAGCTTAGCGCTGGGCAACACCGGGGAGCTGTTTTTT
cdr3_length: 15
j_call: TRBJ2-2
d_call: -
clone_size: few
v_call: TRBV7-9

cdr3_aa: CASSLTESYEQYF
cdr3_nt: TGTGCCAGCAGCTTGACTGAATCCTACGAGCAGTACTTC
cdr3_length: 13
j_call: TRBJ2-7
d_call: -
clone_size: -
v_call: TRBV7-9

cdr3_aa: CSVFGDSQETQYF
cdr3_nt: TGCAGCGTTTTTGGGGACAGCCAAGAGACCCAGTACTTC
cdr3_length: 13
j_call: TRBJ2-5
d_call: TRBD1
clone_size: -
v_call: TRBV29-1

cdr3_aa: CASSQFLPGTGGRGTEAFF
cdr3_nt: TGCGCCAGCAGCCAATTTCTTCCCGGGACAGGGGGCCGGGGCACTGAAGCTTTCTTT
cdr3_length: 19
j_call: TRBJ1-1
d_call: TRBD1
clone_size: -
v_call: TRBV4-1

cdr3_aa: CASSLRLGSANEQFF
cdr3_nt: TGTGCCAGCAGCCTCCGACTAGGGTCGGCGAATGAGCAGTTCTTC
cdr3_length: 15
j_call: TRBJ2-1
d_call: -
clone_size: -
v_call: TRBV9

cdr3_aa: CASSLGQGEQYF
cdr3_nt: TGTGCCAGCAGCCTCGGACAGGGCGAGCAGTACTTC
cdr3_length: 12
j_call: TRBJ2-7
d_call: TRBD1
clone_size: -
v_call: TRBV27

cdr3_aa: CASSLSVGWGGASEQYF
cdr3_nt: TGTGCCAGCAGCTTGTCGGTCGGCTGGGGGGGTGCCTCCGAGCAGTACTTC
cdr3_length: 17
j_call: TRBJ2-7
d_call: TRBD2
clone_size: -
v_call: TRBV5-4

cdr3_aa: CSASGFTDRGSPPEQYF
cdr3_nt: TGCAGCGCCAGTGGGTTCACCGACAGGGGGAGTCCGCCCGAGCAGTACTTC
cdr3_length: 17
j_call: TRBJ2-7
d_call: TRBD1
clone_size: -
v_call: TRBV29-1

cdr3_aa: CASSPDKMNTEAFF
cdr3_nt: TGTGCCAGCAGTCCGGACAAAATGAACACTGAAGCTTTCTTT
cdr3_length: 14
j_call: TRBJ1-1
d_call: -
clone_size: -
v_call: TRBV27